Included here is one T cell receptor (beta chain) sequence, with context. Repertoires were generated with immunoSEQ multiplex PCR, while TCRdb's copy carries only in-frame clones and drops some. This table holds about 200,000 clones, roughly 82% found once. The data stem from a study of blood T cell repertoires in COVID-19. The material sequenced was peripheral blood. The TCR comes from a woman between 35 and 50 years old with acute or convalescent COVID-19.

CDR3 region: CASSLGERGYEQYF. CDR3 bases: TGTGCCAGCAGCTTAGGGGAGAGGGGGTACGAGCAGTACTTC. This chain uses TRBV5-4 with TRBJ2-7; D might be TRBD1 (6 bases). Germline CDR1 SGHNT, CDR2 YYREEE (reference sequence). V was clipped by 2 bases and J by 4 bases, with 13 bases between them. This CDR3 has 14 residues.